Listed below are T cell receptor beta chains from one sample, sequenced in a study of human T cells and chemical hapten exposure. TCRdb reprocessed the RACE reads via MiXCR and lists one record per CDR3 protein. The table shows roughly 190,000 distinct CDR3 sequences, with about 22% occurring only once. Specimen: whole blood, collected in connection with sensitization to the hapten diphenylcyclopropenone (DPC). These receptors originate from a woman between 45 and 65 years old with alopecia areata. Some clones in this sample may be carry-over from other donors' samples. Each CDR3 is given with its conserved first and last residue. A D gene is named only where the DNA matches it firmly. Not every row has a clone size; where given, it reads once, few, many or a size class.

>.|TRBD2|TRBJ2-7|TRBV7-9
TGTGCCAGCAGTCTTAGCGGGAGCCCCTCCTACGAGCAGTACTTC
CASSLSGSPSYEQYF
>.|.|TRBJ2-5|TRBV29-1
TGCAGCGTTAGACAGGGAGGTGAAGAGACCCAGTACTTC
CSVRQGGEETQYF
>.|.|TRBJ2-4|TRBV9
TGTGCCAGCAGCGGGGGGACCAGGGTTCGGACCATTCAGTACTTC
CASSGGTRVRTIQYF
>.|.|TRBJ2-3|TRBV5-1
TGCGCCAGCAGCTGGGACAATCAGGGTCTCGGCACAGATACGCAGTATTTT
CASSWDNQGLGTDTQYF
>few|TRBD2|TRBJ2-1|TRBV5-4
TGTGCCAGCAGCCCCCGGACTAGCAATGAGCAGTTCTTC
CASSPRTSNEQFF
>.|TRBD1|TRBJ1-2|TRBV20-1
TGCAGTGCCAGCAGGGGGGCGATCTATGGCTACACCTTC
CSASRGAIYGYTF
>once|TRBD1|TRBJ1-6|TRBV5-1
TGCGCCAGCAGCTCGGGACAGTTCGCTGGGAATTCACCCCTCCACTTT
CASSSGQFAGNSPLHF
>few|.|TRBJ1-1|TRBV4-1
TGCGCCAGCAGCCAAGATCAAGGCCGTGTCACTGAAGCTTTCTTT
CASSQDQGRVTEAFF
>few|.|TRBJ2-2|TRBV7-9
TGTGCCAGCAGCTTAGCCCAAATGGGGGAGCTGTTTTTT
CASSLAQMGELFF
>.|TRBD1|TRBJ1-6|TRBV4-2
TGTGCCAGCAGCCAAGAAACCGGGACAGGGTATTCACCCCTCCACTTT
CASSQETGTGYSPLHF
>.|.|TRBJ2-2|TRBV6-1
TGTGCCACCGTCTACTATAGAGCGAACACCGGGGAGCTGTTTTTT
CATVYYRANTGELFF
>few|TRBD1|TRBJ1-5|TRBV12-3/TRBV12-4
TGTGCCAGCAGTCGGCAGGGGGGCGATAGCAATCAGCCCCAGCATTTT
CASSRQGGDSNQPQHF
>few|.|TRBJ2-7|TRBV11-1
TGTGCCAGCAGCTCACGGGGGCGGAGGTTTCGGAGCGAGCAGTACTTC
CASSSRGRRFRSEQYF
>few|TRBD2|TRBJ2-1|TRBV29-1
TGCAGCGGGATAATAGCGGGAGTAATCTATGAGCAGTTCTTC
CSGIIAGVIYEQFF
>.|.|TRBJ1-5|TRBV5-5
TGTGCCAGCAGCTTTTCGGAATTAAATCAGCCCCAGCATTTT
CASSFSELNQPQHF
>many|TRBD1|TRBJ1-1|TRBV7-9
TGTGCCAGCAGAGGGACAGGGGTCAACACTGAAGCTTTCTTT
CASRGTGVNTEAFF
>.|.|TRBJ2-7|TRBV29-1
TGCAGCGTTGATAGTGGGGATAGCTACGAGCAGTACTTC
CSVDSGDSYEQYF
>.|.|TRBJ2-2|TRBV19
TGTGCCAGTAGTAGTCAGCCTAGCGCCGGGGAGCTGTTTTTT
CASSSQPSAGELFF
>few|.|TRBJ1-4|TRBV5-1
TGCGCCAGCAGCTTGGGTGACAGGTCAGGTGAAAAACTGTTTTTT
CASSLGDRSGEKLFF
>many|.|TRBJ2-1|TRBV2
TGTGCCAGCACTCGGAGTCGCTACAATGAGCAGTTCTTC
CASTRSRYNEQFF
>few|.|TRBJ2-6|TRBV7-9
TGTGCCAGCAGCTGGGGCTCTGGGGCCAACGTCCTGACTTTC
CASSWGSGANVLTF
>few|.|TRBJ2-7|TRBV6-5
TGTGCCAGCAGCCCTCGGCAGGGGGGGGAGCAGTACTTC
CASSPRQGGEQYF
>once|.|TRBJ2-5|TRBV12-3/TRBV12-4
TGTGCCAGCAGTTACTCGCGGCGGAGACAAGAGACCCAGTACTTC
CASSYSRRRQETQYF
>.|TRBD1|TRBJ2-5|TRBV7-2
TGTGCCAGCAGCCGACAGGGGCTAGCGTTAGAGACCCAGTACTTC
CASSRQGLALETQYF
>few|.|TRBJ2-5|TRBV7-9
TGTGCCAGCAGCTCCCTCCGGGGGTTCGAGACCCAGTACTTC
CASSSLRGFETQYF
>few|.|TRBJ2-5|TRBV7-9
TGTGCCAGCAGCTTAGCGTTACCCGGAGGTTCCCAAGAGACCCAGTACTTC
CASSLALPGGSQETQYF
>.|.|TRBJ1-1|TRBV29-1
TGCAGCGTTGCGTTCAGGGCGAACACTGAAGCTTTCTTT
CSVAFRANTEAFF
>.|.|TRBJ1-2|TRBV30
TGTGCCTGGAGAGTACAGACTAACTATGGCTACACCTTC
CAWRVQTNYGYTF
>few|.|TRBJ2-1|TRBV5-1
TGCGCCAGCAGCTTGGAAATGAGCTCCTACAATGAGCAGTTCTTC
CASSLEMSSYNEQFF
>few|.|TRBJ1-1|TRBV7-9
TGTGCCAGCAGCTTAAGCCAGGCACACACTGAAGCTTTCTTT
CASSLSQAHTEAFF
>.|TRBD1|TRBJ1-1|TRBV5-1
TGCGCCAGCAGCTTGGACAGGGGCGGGTACACTGAAGCTTTCTTT
CASSLDRGGYTEAFF
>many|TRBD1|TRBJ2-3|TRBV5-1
TGCGCCAGCACCGACAGGGATGGCACAGATACGCAGTATTTT
CASTDRDGTDTQYF
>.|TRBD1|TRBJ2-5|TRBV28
TGTGCCAGCAGTTTACGGGACAGTAAAGAGACCCAGTACTTC
CASSLRDSKETQYF
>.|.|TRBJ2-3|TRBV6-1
TGTGCCAGCAGTGGGGCAGACGGGTTCACAGATACGCAGTATTTT
CASSGADGFTDTQYF
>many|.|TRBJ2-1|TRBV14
TGTGCCAGCAGCCCCCGATCGAGCTCCTACAATGAGCAGTTCTTC
CASSPRSSSYNEQFF
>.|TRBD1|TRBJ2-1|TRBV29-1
TGCAGCGTTGAACTATGGACAGGGGGCCCGTTCTTC
CSVELWTGGPFF
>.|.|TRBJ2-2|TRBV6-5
TGTGCCAGCAGAGGATTGACCGGGGAGCTGTTTTTT
CASRGLTGELFF
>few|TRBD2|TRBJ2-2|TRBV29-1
TGCAGCGTTGAAGTGGGGGGGGACACCGGGGAGCTGTTTTTT
CSVEVGGDTGELFF
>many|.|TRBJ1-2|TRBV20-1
TGCAGTGCTATGCCCCGCAACGTCCAGGCTAACTATGGCTACACCTTC
CSAMPRNVQANYGYTF